The 14 T cell receptor beta chains given below trace back to one sample, sequenced in a study of blood T cells in healthy people across ages. Primed by a sample-barcoded 5' primer and a J-beta primer mix, a second PCR proceeded for roughly 6 to 12 cycles. TCRdb fed the 5' RACE reads into MiXCR, producing one record per CDR3 protein. The sample carries about 1.5 million distinct CDR3 sequences, roughly 43% recorded once. The sequenced material came from blood. These TCRs come from a woman aged 18-35 years in good health.

V gene TRBV6-6 combines with J gene TRBJ2-1; 7 bases are a match to TRBD1. With 6 bases clipped from V and 3 bases from J, the junction kept 5 bases outside the gene matches. CDR3 size: 14 residues. Germline loops: CDR1 MNHNY, CDR2 SVGAGI (reference sequence). CDR3 sequence reads: CASSRGQDYNEQFF. CDR3 DNA: TGTGCCAGCAGCCGCGGACAGGACTACAATGAGCAGTTCTTC.

This clonotype showed up just a few times. This chain uses TRBV7-2 with TRBJ2-7, with D perhaps matching TRBD1 (6 bases). The ends were cut back, 8 bases at V and 7 bases at J, with 21 bases in the middle. The germline CDR1 and CDR2 sequences are SGHTA and FQGNSA. CDR3 length: 14 residues. CDR3: CASCLRGTRREQYF. CDR3 DNA sequence: TGTGCCAGCTGCCTGAGGGGGACCAGGAGGGAGCAGTACTTC.

This clonotype turned up a few times. The rearrangement links TRBV7-9 to TRBJ2-7; unclear D gene. Germline V CDR1 and CDR2: SEHNR, FQNEAQ (reference sequence). The CDR3 covers 14 residues. Trimming took off 1 base at V and 3 bases at J, with 10 bases between the two ends. The CDR3 sequence is CASSLVNSGYEQYF. The CDR3 region has the DNA TGTGCCAGCAGCTTAGTTAACTCTGGCTACGAGCAGTACTTC.

The chain is built from TRBV7-2 and TRBJ1-1; 9 nucleotides agree with TRBD1. Germline lookup yields CDR1 SGHTA and CDR2 FQGNSA. The V segment lost 8 bases and the J segment 2 bases; nucleotides outside the gene matches: 3. This CDR3 is 13 amino acids long. DNA of the CDR3: TGTGCCAGCGGGGGACAGGGAAACACTGAAGCTTTCTTT. This encodes CASGGQGNTEAFF.

V gene TRBV14 combines with J gene TRBJ1-1, with 9 bases matching TRBD1. J lost 5 bases, V lost 4 bases, and 11 bases had no gene match. The CDR3 covers 16 residues. Germline V gene lookup returns CDR1 SGHDN and CDR2 FVKESK. CDR3 sequence reads: CASSPEDRGIRTEAFF. CDR3 DNA: TGTGCCAGCAGCCCCGAGGACAGGGGTATCAGGACTGAAGCTTTCTTT.

This clonotype was seen a handful of times. The V gene is TRBV20-1, the J gene TRBJ2-3; 8 nucleotides agree with TRBD2. This CDR3 is 15 amino acids long. The trim removed 0 bases at V and 3 bases at J, leaving 5 bases unmatched. Germline CDR1 and CDR2: DFQATT and SNEGSKA (reference sequence). CDR3 bases: TGCAGTGCTAGAGATATCGGACTAGCAACAGATACGCAGTATTTT. Translated: CSARDIGLATDTQYF.

This clonotype appeared a few times. The chain is built from TRBV6-5 and TRBJ2-5; D is unclear. The DNA end is more similar to TRBJ2-7, so the J call may be wrong. Germline values: CDR1 MNHEY, CDR2 SVGAGI. The CDR3 is made up of 12 amino acids. Here the CDR3 reads CASSHNTGEQYF. CDR3 nucleotides: TGTGCCAGCAGTCACAACACTGGCGAGCAGTACTTC.

This clonotype showed up just a few times. The rearrangement joins TRBV20-1 to TRBJ2-1; TRBD2 agrees at 8 bases. The CDR3 contains 18 residues. V dropped 1 base and J dropped 4; count of bases not matched to a gene: 15. From germline, CDR1 is DFQATT and CDR2 SNEGSKA (reference sequence). The chain's CDR3 is CSARGSGAPGARYNEQFF. The CDR3 DNA reads TGCAGTGCTAGAGGTAGCGGGGCCCCCGGTGCGAGGTACAATGAGCAGTTCTTC.

This clonotype was seen more than once but under ten times. This chain links TRBV7-6 with TRBJ1-2; tentative D call: TRBD1 (5 bases). CDR1 and CDR2 from the germline V gene are SGHVS and FNYEAQ. Trimming stripped 2 bases from V and 10 bases from J, with 11 bases between. The CDR3 loop spans 12 amino acids. CDR3 protein: CASSLWGSPYTF. DNA of the CDR3: TGTGCCAGCAGCTTATGGGGCAGCCCCTACACCTTC.

The V gene is TRBV3-1, the J gene TRBJ1-5; perhaps TRBD1 as D (6 bases). V dropped 3 bases and J dropped 5 bases, with 11 bases sitting between them. CDR1 is LGHDT, CDR2 YNNKEL, per germline (reference sequence). This CDR3 has 14 residues. The CDR3 region is CASSQTGGYQPQHF. CDR3 nucleotide sequence: TGTGCCAGCAGCCAGACCGGGGGCTATCAGCCCCAGCATTTT.

The chain has TRBV6-2 or TRBV6-3 and TRBJ1-6; D not resolved. V lost 5 bases, J lost 7 bases, and 15 bases lay in between. In germline, CDR1 is MNHEY, CDR2 SVGEGT. The CDR3 is 15 amino acids. The CDR3 nucleotides are TGTGCCAGCAGTGTCACCTCCTCGACCAATTCACCCCTCCACTTT. Translation: CASSVTSSTNSPLHF.

This rearrangement joins TRBV9 to TRBJ2-3, with 10 bases aligning to TRBD2. V dropped 0 bases and J dropped 4; count of bases not matched to a gene: 5. The CDR3 loop spans 16 amino acids. Germline assignment: CDR1 SGDLS and CDR2 YYNGEE. The CDR3 loop is CASSVGSGGVSDTQYF. The CDR3 DNA sequence: TGTGCCAGCAGCGTAGGGAGCGGGGGGGTTTCAGATACGCAGTATTTT. Using reference TRBV9 and TRBJ2-3 for the parts outside the CDR3, the full variable domain is DSGVTQTPKHLITATGQRVTLRCSPRSGDLSVYWYQQSLDQGLQFLIQYYNGEERAKGNILERFSAQQFPDLHSELNLSSLELGDSALYFCASSVGSGGVSDTQYFGPGTRLTVL.

The chain is built from TRBV20-1 and TRBJ2-7; unclear D gene. V was pared by 7 bases and J by 6 bases, with 16 bases between. The CDR3 consists of 12 residues. Germline-derived CDR1 and CDR2 are DFQATT and SNEGSKA (reference sequence). The CDR3 DNA reads TGCAGTGTTATTCATTCCCTCGCCGAGCAGTACTTC. It codes for CSVIHSLAEQYF.

Turning to this clonotype: One end of the junction varies from germline; a read error may be responsible. V and J are TRBV12-3 or TRBV12-4 and TRBJ2-7, with a possible D match to TRBD2 (5 bases). This CDR3 spans 12 amino acids. The CDR3 region has the DNA TGTCCCAGCAGTAAACTAGGTTACGAGCAGTACTTC. It translates to CPSSKLGYEQYF.